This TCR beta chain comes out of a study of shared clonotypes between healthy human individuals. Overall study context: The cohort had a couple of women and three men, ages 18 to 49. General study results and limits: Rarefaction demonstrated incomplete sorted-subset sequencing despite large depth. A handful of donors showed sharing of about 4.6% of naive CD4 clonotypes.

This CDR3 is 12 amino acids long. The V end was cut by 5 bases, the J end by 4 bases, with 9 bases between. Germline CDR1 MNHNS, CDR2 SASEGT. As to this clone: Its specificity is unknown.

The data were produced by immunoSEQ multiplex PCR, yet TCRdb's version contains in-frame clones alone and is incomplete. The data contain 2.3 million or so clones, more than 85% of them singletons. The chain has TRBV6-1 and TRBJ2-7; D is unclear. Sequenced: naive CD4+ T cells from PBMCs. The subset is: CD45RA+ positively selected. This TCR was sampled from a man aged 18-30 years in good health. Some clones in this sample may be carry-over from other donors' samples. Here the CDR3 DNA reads TGTGCCAGCAGTCATACAGTTTACGAGCAGTACTTC. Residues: CASSHTVYEQYF.